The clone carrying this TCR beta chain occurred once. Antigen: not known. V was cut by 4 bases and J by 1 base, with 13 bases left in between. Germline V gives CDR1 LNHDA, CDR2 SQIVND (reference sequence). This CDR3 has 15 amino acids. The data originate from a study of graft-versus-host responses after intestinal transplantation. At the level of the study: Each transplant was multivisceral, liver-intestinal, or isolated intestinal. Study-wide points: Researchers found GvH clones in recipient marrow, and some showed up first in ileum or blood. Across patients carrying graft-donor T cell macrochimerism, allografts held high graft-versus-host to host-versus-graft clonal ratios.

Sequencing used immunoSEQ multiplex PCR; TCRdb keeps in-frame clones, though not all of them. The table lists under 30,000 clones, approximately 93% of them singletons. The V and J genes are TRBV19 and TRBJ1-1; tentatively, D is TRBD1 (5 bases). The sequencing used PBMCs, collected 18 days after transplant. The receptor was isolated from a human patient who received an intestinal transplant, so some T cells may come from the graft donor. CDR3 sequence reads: CASSKARGRNTEAFF. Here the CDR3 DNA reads TGTGCCAGTAGTAAAGCTAGGGGCAGGAACACTGAAGCTTTCTTT.